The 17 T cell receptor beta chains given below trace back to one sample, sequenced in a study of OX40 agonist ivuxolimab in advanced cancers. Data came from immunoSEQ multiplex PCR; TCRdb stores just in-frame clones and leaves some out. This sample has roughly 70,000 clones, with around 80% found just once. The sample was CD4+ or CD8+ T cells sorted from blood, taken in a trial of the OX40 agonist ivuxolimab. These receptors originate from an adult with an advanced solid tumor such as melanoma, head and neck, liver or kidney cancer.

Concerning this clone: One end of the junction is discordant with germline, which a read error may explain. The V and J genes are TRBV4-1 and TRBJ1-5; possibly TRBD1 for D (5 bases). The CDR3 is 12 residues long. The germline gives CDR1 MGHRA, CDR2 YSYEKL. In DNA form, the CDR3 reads TGCGCCCTTAATAGGAGGGACCAGCGCCAGCATTTT. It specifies CALNRRDQRQHF.

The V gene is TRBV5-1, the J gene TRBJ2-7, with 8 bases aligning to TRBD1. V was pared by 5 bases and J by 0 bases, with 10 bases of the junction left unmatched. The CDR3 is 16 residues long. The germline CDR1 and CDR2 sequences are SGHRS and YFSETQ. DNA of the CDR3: TGCGCCAGCAGACGGGCCCCGGGACAGGTCTCCTACGAGCAGTACTTC. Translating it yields CASRRAPGQVSYEQYF.

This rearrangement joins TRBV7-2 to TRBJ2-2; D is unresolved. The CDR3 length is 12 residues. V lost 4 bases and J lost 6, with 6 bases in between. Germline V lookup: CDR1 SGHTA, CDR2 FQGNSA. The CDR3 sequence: CASSSPAGELFF. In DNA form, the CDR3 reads TGTGCCAGCAGCTCCCCAGCCGGGGAGCTGTTTTTT.

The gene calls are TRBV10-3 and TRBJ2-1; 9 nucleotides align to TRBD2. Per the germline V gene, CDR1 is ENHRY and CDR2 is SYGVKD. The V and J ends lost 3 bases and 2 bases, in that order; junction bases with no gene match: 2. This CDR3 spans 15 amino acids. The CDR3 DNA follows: TGTGCCATCAGTGATAGCGGGGGCGCCTACAATGAGCAGTTCTTC. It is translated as CAISDSGGAYNEQFF.

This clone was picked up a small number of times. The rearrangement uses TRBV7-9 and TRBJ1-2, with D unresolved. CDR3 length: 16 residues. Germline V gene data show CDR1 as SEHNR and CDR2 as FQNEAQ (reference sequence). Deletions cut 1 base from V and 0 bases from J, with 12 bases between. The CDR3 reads CASSLEPQVANYGYTF. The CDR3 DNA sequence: TGTGCCAGCAGCTTAGAACCTCAGGTAGCTAACTATGGCTACACCTTC.

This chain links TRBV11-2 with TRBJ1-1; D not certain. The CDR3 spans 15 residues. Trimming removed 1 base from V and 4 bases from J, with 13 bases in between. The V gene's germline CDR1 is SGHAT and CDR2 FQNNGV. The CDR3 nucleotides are TGTGCCAGCAGCTTAGTGGCAGGTTTTGGCACTGAAGCTTTCTTT. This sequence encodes CASSLVAGFGTEAFF.

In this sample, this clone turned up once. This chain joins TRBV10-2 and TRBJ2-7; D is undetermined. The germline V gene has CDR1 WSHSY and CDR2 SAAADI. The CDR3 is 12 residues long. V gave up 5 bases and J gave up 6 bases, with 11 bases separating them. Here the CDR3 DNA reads TGCGCCAGCAGTATTCGTGCCGCCGAGCAGTACTTC. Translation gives CASSIRAAEQYF.

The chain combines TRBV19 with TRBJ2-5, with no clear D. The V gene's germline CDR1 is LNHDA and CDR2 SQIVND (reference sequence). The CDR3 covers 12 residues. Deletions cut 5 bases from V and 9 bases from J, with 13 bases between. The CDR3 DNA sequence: TGTGCCAGTAGTGCAGCTTACGAGGCCCAGTACTTC. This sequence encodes CASSAAYEAQYF.

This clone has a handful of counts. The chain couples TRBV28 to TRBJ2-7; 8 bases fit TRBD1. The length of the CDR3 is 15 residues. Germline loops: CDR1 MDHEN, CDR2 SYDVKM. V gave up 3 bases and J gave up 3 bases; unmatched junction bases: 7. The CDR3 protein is CASSLDRAGGYEQYF. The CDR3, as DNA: TGTGCCAGCAGTTTGGACAGGGCAGGGGGCTACGAGCAGTACTTC.

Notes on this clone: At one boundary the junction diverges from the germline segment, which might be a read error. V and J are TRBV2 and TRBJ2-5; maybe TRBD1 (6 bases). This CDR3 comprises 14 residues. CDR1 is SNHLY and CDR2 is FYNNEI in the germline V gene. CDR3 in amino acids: CASTEHRVGETQYF. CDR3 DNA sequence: TGTGCCAGCACTGAACACAGGGTGGGGGAGACCCAGTACTTC.

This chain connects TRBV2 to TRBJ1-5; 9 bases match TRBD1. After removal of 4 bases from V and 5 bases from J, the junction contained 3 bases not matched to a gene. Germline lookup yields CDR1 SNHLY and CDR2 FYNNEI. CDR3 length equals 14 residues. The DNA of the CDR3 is TGTGCCAGCAGTGGGGGACAGGGCCATCAGCCCCAGCATTTT. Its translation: CASSGGQGHQPQHF.

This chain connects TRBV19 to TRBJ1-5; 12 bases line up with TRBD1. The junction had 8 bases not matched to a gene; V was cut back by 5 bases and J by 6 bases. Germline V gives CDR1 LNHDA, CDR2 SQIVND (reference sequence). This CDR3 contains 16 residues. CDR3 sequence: CASSSGTGGRGQPQHF. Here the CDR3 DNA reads TGTGCCAGTAGTTCCGGGACAGGGGGCAGGGGTCAGCCCCAGCATTTT.

CDR3 sequence reads: CASSVNRDSRGYTF. Here the CDR3 DNA reads TGTGCCAGTAGTGTTAACCGGGACAGCAGAGGCTACACCTTC. This chain connects TRBV19 to TRBJ1-2, with TRBD1 identical over 7 bases. The CDR3 spans 14 residues. Germline V CDR1 and CDR2: LNHDA, SQIVND (reference sequence). The trim removed 5 bases at V and 8 bases at J, leaving 11 bases unmatched. Full variable domain (remainder filled in from reference TRBV19 and TRBJ1-2): DGGITQSPKYLFRKEGQNVTLSCEQNLNHDAMYWYRQDPGQGLRLIYYSQIVNDFQKGDIAEGYSVSREKKESFPLTVTSAQKNPTAFYLCASSVNRDSRGYTFGSGTRLTVV.

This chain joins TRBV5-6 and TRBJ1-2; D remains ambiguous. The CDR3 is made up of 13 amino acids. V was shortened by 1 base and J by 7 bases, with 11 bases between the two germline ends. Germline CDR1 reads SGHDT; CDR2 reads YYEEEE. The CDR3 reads CASSLQGRGGYTF. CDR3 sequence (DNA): TGTGCCAGCAGCTTGCAAGGTCGGGGTGGCTACACCTTC.

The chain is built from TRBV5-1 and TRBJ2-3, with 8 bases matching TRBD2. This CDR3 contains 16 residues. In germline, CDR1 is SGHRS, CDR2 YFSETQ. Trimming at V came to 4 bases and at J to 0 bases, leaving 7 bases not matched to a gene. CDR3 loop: CASSGGLAVSTDTQYF. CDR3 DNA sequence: TGCGCCAGCAGCGGAGGACTAGCCGTTAGCACAGATACGCAGTATTTT.

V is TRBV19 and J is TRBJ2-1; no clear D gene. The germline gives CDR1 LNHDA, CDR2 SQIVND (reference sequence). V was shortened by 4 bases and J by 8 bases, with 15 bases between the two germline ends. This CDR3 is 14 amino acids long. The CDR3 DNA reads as TGTGCCAGTAGTAGAATAAGACACGGCGATGAGCAGTTCTTC. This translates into CASSRIRHGDEQFF.

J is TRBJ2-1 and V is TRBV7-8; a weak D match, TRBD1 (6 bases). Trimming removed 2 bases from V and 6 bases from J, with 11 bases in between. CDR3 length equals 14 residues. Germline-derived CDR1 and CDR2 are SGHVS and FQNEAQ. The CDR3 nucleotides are TGTGCCAGCAGCTTAAACAGGGCGCCCAATGAGCAGTTCTTC. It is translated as CASSLNRAPNEQFF.